A selection of T cell receptor beta chains follows, all from one sample in a study of PD-1 blockade in classical Hodgkin lymphoma. The protocol was immunoSEQ multiplex PCR, while the TCRdb copy is restricted to in-frame clones and leaves out a portion. The table shows roughly 42,000 clones, with approximately 70% occurring only once. Material: peripheral blood mononuclear cells (PBMCs), obtained at baseline. Source of these receptors: a human donor with classical Hodgkin lymphoma. Each CDR3 is given with its conserved first and last residue. A D gene is named only where the DNA matches it firmly. Clone size is stated in some rows and not others, as once, few, many or a class when expanded.

j_call clone_size v_call d_call cdr3_nt cdr3_aa
TRBJ1-4 . TRBV19 . TGTGCCAGCCACAAAAGGGGGTCGCAGATCTCCAATGAAAAACTGTTTTTT CASHKRGSQISNEKLFF
TRBJ2-2 . TRBV19 . TGTGCCAGTAGGACAGCGGAAAGGGGGGAGCTGTTTTTT CASRTAERGELFF
TRBJ2-1 . TRBV7-2 . TGTGCCAGCAGCTTAGCTGTTCTCTATGAGCAGTTCTTC CASSLAVLYEQFF
TRBJ1-1 . TRBV14 . TGTGCCAGCAGCCATCTAGTCGGGACTGAAGCTTTCTTT CASSHLVGTEAFF
TRBJ1-2 . TRBV10-3 . TGTGCCATCAGTGGGCGAGAAGGGGATGGCTACACCTTC CAISGREGDGYTF
TRBJ2-6 few TRBV18 . TGTGCCAGCTCTTTAATGCTTAGCTCTGGGGCCAACGTCCTGACTTTC CASSLMLSSGANVLTF
TRBJ2-7 . TRBV5-1 TRBD2 TGCGCCAGCAGCGCTAGCGGGACCACCTACGAGCAGTACTTC CASSASGTTYEQYF
TRBJ2-7 . TRBV27 . TGTGCCAGCAGGGGGAGGACGGACTACGAGCAGTACTTC CASRGRTDYEQYF
TRBJ2-7 . TRBV11-2 TRBD1 TGTGCCAGCAGCCAACGGACAGGGTCCTACGAGCAGTACTTC CASSQRTGSYEQYF
TRBJ2-1 . TRBV5-4 . TGTGCCAGCAGCTCCCGTACAGGGTTATCCCTCTACAATGAGCAGTTCTTC CASSSRTGLSLYNEQFF
TRBJ2-1 . TRBV5-6 . TGTGCCAGCAGCTTGGAAGGGTCCAATGAGCAGTTCTTC CASSLEGSNEQFF
TRBJ1-3 . TRBV5-1 . TGCGCCAGCAGCTTAACAGCTGTAGGGCTTTACTCTGGAAACACCATATATTTT CASSLTAVGLYSGNTIYF
TRBJ2-7 . TRBV28 . TGTGCCAGCAGTTTATACGGGCAGCGGCGCAGTTTGGGGGAGCAGTACTTC CASSLYGQRRSLGEQYF
TRBJ1-1 . TRBV19 . TGTGCCAGTAGTATAGTAGGGGGAAGCACTGAAGCTTTCTTT CASSIVGGSTEAFF
TRBJ1-1 few TRBV9 TRBD1 TGTGCCAGCAGCGTAGACAGGACAGGGAACACTGAAGCTTTCTTT CASSVDRTGNTEAFF
TRBJ2-3 . TRBV9 TRBD2 TGTGCCAGCAGCATGACTAGCGGGGGGGCAGATACGCAGTATTTT CASSMTSGGADTQYF
TRBJ1-5 . TRBV7-2 . TGTGCCAGCAGCCCTTTGGGTGGCAATCAGCCCCAGCATTTT CASSPLGGNQPQHF
TRBJ2-5 . TRBV13 . TGTGCCAGCAGCTTAGAAGGATCCCCCCGGGCCCAGTACTTC CASSLEGSPRAQYF
TRBJ1-1 few TRBV6-1 . TGTGCCAGCAGAGCCAGCCCCACTGAAGCTTTCTTT CASRASPTEAFF
TRBJ2-3 . TRBV4-2 TRBD2 TGTGCCAGCAGACCCAGGGGTAGCGGGGCTCCAGATACGCAGTATTTT CASRPRGSGAPDTQYF
TRBJ2-5 . TRBV6-6 . TGTGCCAGCAGTGCCCGGTTGACTAGGGAGGAGACCCAGTACTTC CASSARLTREETQYF
TRBJ2-5 . TRBV29-1 TRBD2 TGCAGCGTTTCTGGCTGGGGGGGGGAGACCCAGTACTTC CSVSGWGGETQYF
TRBJ2-5 . TRBV27 TRBD1 TGTGCCAGCAGTTTATTCCCTGGGCAGGGGGTTGAGACCCAGTACTTC CASSLFPGQGVETQYF
TRBJ2-4 . TRBV6-1 . TGTGCCAGCAGTCAAATAGGAGCCAAAAACATTCAGTACTTC CASSQIGAKNIQYF
TRBJ2-1 . TRBV7-7 TRBD2 TGTGCCAGCAGCTTGGGGGGGTCCTACAATGAGCAGTTCTTC CASSLGGSYNEQFF
TRBJ1-1 once TRBV7-6 . TGTGCCAGCAGCTCTCCCTGGGGTCAAACGAACACTGAAGCTTTCTTT CASSSPWGQTNTEAFF
TRBJ2-5 . TRBV5-4 . TGTGCCAGCAGCTTGAGGCAGGGTGCCGGTGAGCAGTACTTC CASSLRQGAGEQYF
TRBJ2-7 . TRBV28 TRBD1 TGTGCCAGCAGGGCGGACAGGGAAAAAGTGGCCGAGCAGTACTTC CASRADREKVAEQYF
TRBJ1-5 . TRBV4-3 . TGCGCCAGCAGCCAAGAGGGGGGCAGTCAGCCCCAGCATTTT CASSQEGGSQPQHF
TRBJ1-2 . TRBV30 . TGTGCCTGGAGTTTCGACCGGGACCCACTCAACTATGGCTACACCTTC CAWSFDRDPLNYGYTF
TRBJ2-5 . TRBV7-9 . TGTGCCAGCAGCCCCCTCCGGGACACTCCTCAAGAGACCCAGTACTTC CASSPLRDTPQETQYF
TRBJ1-4 . TRBV29-1 TRBD1 TGCAGCGTTGTGACAGGGATTAATGAAAAACTGTTTTTT CSVVTGINEKLFF
TRBJ1-1 many TRBV19 . TGTGCCAGTGCCGATGGGATTTGGACTGAAGCTTTCTTT CASADGIWTEAFF
TRBJ1-2 . TRBV5-1 . TGCGCCAGCAGCTTGGGGTTTGGAGGATCGTCCGATGGCTACACCTTC CASSLGFGGSSDGYTF
TRBJ1-2 . TRBV9 . TGTGCCAGCAGCGCCCAACCAAACTATGGCTACACCTTC CASSAQPNYGYTF
TRBJ2-7 medium-sized TRBV13 TRBD1 TGTGCCAGCAGCCTCCGACAGGGAAACTCCTACGAGCAGTACTTC CASSLRQGNSYEQYF
TRBJ1-1 . TRBV7-9 . TGTGCCAGCAGCCCTCGGGGGGCCCTAGGCACTGAAGCTTTCTTT CASSPRGALGTEAFF
TRBJ2-1 . TRBV19 TRBD2 TGTGCCAGTAGTTGGGGTAGCGGGATCAGTGGCAATGAGCAGTTCTTC CASSWGSGISGNEQFF
TRBJ1-3 . TRBV30 . TGTGCCTGGAGTGCCTCAGTATCTGGAAACACCATATATTTT CAWSASVSGNTIYF
TRBJ1-4 . TRBV7-6 . TGTGCCAGCAGCTCCCAGCTACAGGGAGGGGATAGAAAACTGTTTTTT CASSSQLQGGDRKLFF
TRBJ1-5 once TRBV29-1 . TGCAGCGCCCTGTCAGGCTATAGCAATCAGCCCCAGCATTTT CSALSGYSNQPQHF
TRBJ1-1 . TRBV27 TRBD1 TGTGCCAGCAGTTTTTGGGGGACAGGGGGCGGCGTCACTGAAGCTTTCTTT CASSFWGTGGGVTEAFF
TRBJ2-3 . TRBV7-2 TRBD2 TGTGCCAGCAGCCTAACTAGCGGGGGGGCGTGGACAGATACGCAGTATTTT CASSLTSGGAWTDTQYF
TRBJ1-2 . TRBV25-1 . TGTGCCAGCAGTGAATCGAGGGATGGTTATGGCTACACCTTC CASSESRDGYGYTF
TRBJ1-6 . TRBV7-6 . TGTGCCAGCAGCTTAGGGGACACGTATAATTCACCCCTCCACTTT CASSLGDTYNSPLHF
TRBJ2-7 . TRBV27 . TGTGCCAGCAGGTCCTCCTACGAGCAGTACTTC CASRSSYEQYF
TRBJ2-1 . TRBV30 TRBD1 TGTGCCTGGAGAGAGGACAGGGGTTGGAATGAGCAGTTCTTC CAWREDRGWNEQFF
TRBJ2-3 few TRBV7-2 . TGTGCCAGCAGCTTAGCGGGCGAGGATACGCAGTATTTT CASSLAGEDTQYF
TRBJ1-1 . TRBV30 . TGTGCCTGGAGTGTAAGTAGGAACACTGAAGCTTTCTTT CAWSVSRNTEAFF
TRBJ2-4 few TRBV18 TRBD1 TGTGCCAGCTCACCACCGATGGGACAGGGCTTAGACATTCAGTACTTC CASSPPMGQGLDIQYF
TRBJ2-7 . TRBV9 . TGTGCCAGCAGCCGGACCTGGGGGGACTACGAGCAGTACTTC CASSRTWGDYEQYF
TRBJ2-7 . TRBV7-9 TRBD2 TGTGCCAGCAGCACCTCTAGCGTAGCGGGCGAGCAGTACTTC CASSTSSVAGEQYF
TRBJ2-2 . TRBV12-5 . TGTGCTAGTGGTTTGACCGCGACCGGGGAGCTGTTTTTT CASGLTATGELFF
TRBJ1-4 . TRBV9 TRBD1 TGTGCCAGCAGCTCCCGACAGGGAGAGCTTGCAACTAATGAAAAACTGTTTTTT CASSSRQGELATNEKLFF
TRBJ2-7 few TRBV19 TRBD2 TGTGCCAGTAGTACAATAGCGGGAGGTCTCCGCCACGAGCAGTACTTC CASSTIAGGLRHEQYF
TRBJ1-1 once TRBV2 . TGTGCCAGCCGGCTCTTCCAGGGGAACACTGAAGCTTTCTTT CASRLFQGNTEAFF
TRBJ1-6 . TRBV10-3 . TGTGCCATCAGTGACGAGGGGTCCTATAATTCACCCCTCCACTTT CAISDEGSYNSPLHF
TRBJ2-1 once TRBV7-8 . TGTGCCAGCAGTTTGAGTGGCGGTGAGCAGTTCTTC CASSLSGGEQFF
TRBJ2-7 . TRBV11-2 . TGTGCCAGCAGCTTAGATCGGTCCTACGAGCAGTACTTC CASSLDRSYEQYF
TRBJ2-1 . TRBV27 . TGTGCCAGCAGTTTTAGCGGTGACCCCTCCTACAATGAGCAGTTCTTC CASSFSGDPSYNEQFF